What follows are 23 T cell receptor beta chains derived from one specimen sequenced in a study of blood T cell repertoires in COVID-19. Profiling relied on immunoSEQ multiplex PCR, and the TCRdb table lists in-frame clones only, not all of them. The sample contains 200,000 to 250,000 clones, around nine tenths of which appear only once. Sequenced: peripheral blood. The receptors here all came from an older woman who had recovered from COVID-19.

The chain couples TRBV19 to TRBJ2-7; D uncertain. This CDR3 has 10 amino acids. V was clipped by 3 bases and J by 11 bases, with 8 bases between them. From germline, CDR1 is LNHDA and CDR2 SQIVND (reference sequence). CDR3 amino acids: CASSMRWEYF. The CDR3 region has the DNA TGTGCCAGTAGTATGAGGTGGGAGTACTTC.

The chain joins TRBV5-8 to TRBJ1-4; D is unresolved. V lost 0 bases and J lost 10, with 4 bases in between. Germline V gene lookup returns CDR1 SGHTS and CDR2 YDEGEE. This CDR3 is 11 amino acids long. For the CDR3, the DNA is TGTGCCAGCAGCTTGGCGGGAAAACTGTTTTTT. This translates into CASSLAGKLFF.

V and J are TRBV11-1 and TRBJ2-5, with TRBD1 matching over 9 bases. The CDR3 spans 15 residues. CDR1 and CDR2 from the germline V gene are SGHAT and FQDESV (reference sequence). V shed 5 bases and J 5 bases; nucleotides not matched to a gene: 9. For the CDR3, the DNA is TGTGCCAGCAGCCCCGGACAGGGGCAACGCGAGACCCAGTACTTC. This gives the protein CASSPGQGQRETQYF.

This clone is a singleton in its sample. This sequence joins TRBV5-1 and TRBJ2-7; no clear D gene. The CDR3 is made up of 14 amino acids. Germline V gene data show CDR1 as SGHRS and CDR2 as YFSETQ. Trimming took 0 bases from V and 2 from J, leaving 9 bases between them. The CDR3 is CASSLDRETYEQYF. For the CDR3, the DNA is TGCGCCAGCAGCTTGGACAGAGAGACCTACGAGCAGTACTTC.

V usage is TRBV7-9 and J usage is TRBJ1-1; D is undetermined. The CDR3 runs 13 residues. V was cut by 7 bases and J by 4 bases, with 13 bases left in between. Germline CDR1 is SEHNR and CDR2 is FQNEAQ (reference sequence). The DNA for the CDR3 is TGTGCCAGCATTTTAAGGGAGAGCACTGAAGCTTTCTTT. The encoded protein is CASILRESTEAFF.

The genes are TRBV27 and TRBJ1-3; D ambiguous. The CDR3 has 16 residues. The germline gives CDR1 MNHEY, CDR2 SMNVEV (reference sequence). Trimming removed 3 bases from V and 0 bases from J, with 12 bases in between. In DNA, the CDR3 is TGTGCCAGCAGTTTGAAAGCAGGCGACTCTGGAAACACCATATATTTT. Translated: CASSLKAGDSGNTIYF.

The chain has TRBV27 and TRBJ2-7; 8 bases line up with TRBD1. The CDR3 has 16 residues. Losses at the gene ends were 4 bases for V and 4 bases for J; bases not matched to a gene: 12. From germline, CDR1 is MNHEY and CDR2 SMNVEV (reference sequence). The CDR3 DNA follows: TGTGCCAGCAGTTCCCATTCGGACAGGGTAACGTACGAGCAGTACTTC. Its translation is CASSSHSDRVTYEQYF.

The rearrangement links TRBV15 to TRBJ1-5, with a tentative D call TRBD1 (6 bases). Germline V CDR1 and CDR2: LNHNV, YYDKDF (reference sequence). V lost 1 base and J lost 5, with 15 bases in between. The CDR3 is 16 residues long. This chain's CDR3 is CATSRVPRQAYQPQHF. The DNA for the CDR3 is TGTGCCACCAGCAGAGTCCCCCGACAGGCCTATCAGCCCCAGCATTTT.

This clone was seen only once. V usage is TRBV5-1 and J usage is TRBJ2-1; the match to TRBD1 covers 9 bases. Germline V gene lookup returns CDR1 SGHRS and CDR2 YFSETQ. CDR3 length: 16 residues. Losses at the gene ends were 1 base for V and 10 bases for J; bases not matched to a gene: 12. The CDR3 nucleotides read TGCGCCAGCAGCTTGCAAGCTGGGACAGGGATAGAAGAGCAGTTCTTC. Protein product: CASSLQAGTGIEEQFF.

The chain links TRBV9 to TRBJ1-1; 7 positions agree with TRBD1. Germline assignment: CDR1 SGDLS and CDR2 YYNGEE. V was clipped by 3 bases and J by 0 bases; unmatched bases: 5. The CDR3 runs to 15 residues. The CDR3 here is CASSATGQMNTEAFF. The DNA of the CDR3 is TGTGCCAGCAGCGCGACGGGACAGATGAACACTGAAGCTTTCTTT. The full variable domain, in which reference TRBV9 and TRBJ1-1 provide the parts outside the CDR3, is DSGVTQTPKHLITATGQRVTLRCSPRSGDLSVYWYQQSLDQGLQFLIQYYNGEERAKGNILERFSAQQFPDLHSELNLSSLELGDSALYFCASSATGQMNTEAFFGQGTRLTVV.

The rearrangement links TRBV6-5 to TRBJ1-5; 7 bases line up with TRBD1. The V segment lost 7 bases and the J segment 7 bases; nucleotides outside the gene matches: 13. From germline, CDR1 is MNHEY and CDR2 SVGAGI. The CDR3 extends over 15 amino acids. CDR3 in amino acids: CASTRDRPLGQPQHF. CDR3 DNA sequence: TGTGCCAGCACTAGGGACAGACCGCTGGGGCAGCCCCAGCATTTT.

V and J are TRBV19 and TRBJ1-2; perhaps TRBD1 as D (6 bases). Trimming took 3 bases from V and 4 from J, leaving 15 bases between them. Germline CDR1 reads LNHDA; CDR2 reads SQIVND (reference sequence). The CDR3 is 15 amino acids. The CDR3 reads CASSMYQGNGYGYTF. DNA of the CDR3: TGTGCCAGTAGTATGTATCAGGGGAACGGCTATGGCTACACCTTC. Together with reference TRBV19 and TRBJ1-2, the CDR3 gives the full variable domain: DGGITQSPKYLFRKEGQNVTLSCEQNLNHDAMYWYRQDPGQGLRLIYYSQIVNDFQKGDIAEGYSVSREKKESFPLTVTSAQKNPTAFYLCASSMYQGNGYGYTFGSGTRLTVV.

The chain combines TRBV6-1 with TRBJ1-3; D unclear. The germline V gene encodes CDR1 MNHNS and CDR2 SASEGT. Trimming shortened V by 2 bases and J by 2 bases, and 7 bases separated the two germline ends. The length of the CDR3 is 14 residues. In DNA form, the CDR3 reads TGTGCCAGCAGTGAACGCCGGGCTGGAAACACCATATATTTT. Translating gives CASSERRAGNTIYF.

In regard to this clone: The same CDR3 arises from other DNA sequences in this sample as well. The chain has TRBV7-2 and TRBJ1-2, with 7 bases that match TRBD1. The CDR3 is made up of 12 amino acids. CDR1 and CDR2 from the germline V gene are SGHTA and FQGNSA. Trimming removed 4 bases from V and 6 bases from J; junction bases left unmatched: 2. CDR3: CASSSTGHGYTF. The CDR3 DNA is TGTGCCAGCAGCTCGACAGGGCATGGCTACACCTTC.

The rearrangement uses TRBV2 and TRBJ2-7, with 7 bases identical to TRBD1. The germline gives CDR1 SNHLY, CDR2 FYNNEI. The CDR3 consists of 16 residues. Trimming removed 7 bases from V and 4 bases from J; junction bases left unmatched: 16. The CDR3 sequence: CASTENLAGGIYEQYF. In DNA, the CDR3 is TGTGCCAGCACAGAGAATTTGGCAGGGGGAATTTACGAGCAGTACTTC.

The chain recombines TRBV3-1 (or the pseudogene TRBV3-2) with TRBJ2-3; 7 positions match TRBD2. V was pared by 3 bases and J by 2 bases, with 5 bases of the junction left unmatched. CDR1 is LGHDT, CDR2 YNNKEL, per germline (reference sequence). CDR3 length equals 15 residues. The DNA for the CDR3 is TGTGCCAGCAGCCACCGGACTAGACCCACAGATACGCAGTATTTT. This gives the protein CASSHRTRPTDTQYF.

The V and J genes are TRBV19 and TRBJ1-1; 10 nucleotides align to TRBD1. J gave up 2 bases and V 5 bases, and 8 bases lay outside the gene matches. Germline values: CDR1 LNHDA, CDR2 SQIVND (reference sequence). The CDR3 spans 16 residues. CDR3 sequence (DNA): TGTGCCAGTAGTCCGTGGTGGGACAGGGGAAACACTGAAGCTTTCTTT. Translation: CASSPWWDRGNTEAFF. Looking up the rest from reference TRBV19 and TRBJ1-1 gives the full variable domain: DGGITQSPKYLFRKEGQNVTLSCEQNLNHDAMYWYRQDPGQGLRLIYYSQIVNDFQKGDIAEGYSVSREKKESFPLTVTSAQKNPTAFYLCASSPWWDRGNTEAFFGQGTRLTVV.

This chain joins TRBV7-9 and TRBJ1-2; 9 nucleotides agree with TRBD1. J lost 8 bases, V lost 5 bases, and 12 bases had no gene match. CDR1 is SEHNR and CDR2 is FQNEAQ in the germline V gene (reference sequence). This CDR3 is built from 15 residues. CDR3 sequence (DNA): TGTGCCAGCAGCCCTCACGGGGACAGGGAGGGGGGCTACACCTTC. This encodes CASSPHGDREGGYTF.

This rearrangement joins TRBV10-3 to TRBJ2-5, with 10 positions matching TRBD2. The CDR3 covers 17 residues. With V trimmed by 0 bases and J by 5 bases, 9 bases remained unmatched. Germline V CDR1 and CDR2: ENHRY, SYGVKD. The DNA of the CDR3 is TGTGCCATCAGTGAGTCGTTTGGAGTAGCGGGGGGCGAGACCCAGTACTTC. The encoded protein is CAISESFGVAGGETQYF.

CDR3 bases: TGTGCCAGCAGCCACGCCGGGACAGGGTTTCTTCAAGAGACCCAGTACTTC. This translates into CASSHAGTGFLQETQYF. This chain uses TRBV3-1 (or the pseudogene TRBV3-2) with TRBJ2-5, with 9 bases fitting TRBD1. Germline V gene sequence: CDR1 LGHDT, CDR2 YNNKEL (reference sequence). There are 17 residues in the CDR3. V was pared by 3 bases and J by 2 bases, with 10 bases of the junction left unmatched.

The V and J genes are TRBV13 and TRBJ2-7; a weak D match, TRBD1 (5 bases). CDR1 is PRHDT, CDR2 FYEKMQ, per germline (reference sequence). With 2 bases removed from V and 3 bases from J, the gap between germline ends came to 8 bases. CDR3 length: 13 amino acids. CDR3 coding DNA: TGTGCCAGCAGCTTACAGGGCAGCTACGAGCAGTACTTC. This translates into CASSLQGSYEQYF. Combining the CDR3 with reference TRBV13 and TRBJ2-7 gives the whole variable domain AAGVIQSPRHLIKEKRETATLKCYPIPRHDTVYWYQQGPGQDPQFLISFYEKMQSDKGSIPDRFSAQQFSDYHSELNMSSLELGDSALYFCASSLQGSYEQYFGPGTRLTVT.

Regarding this clone: Its ends do not fully match the called genes, so a read error is possible. The genes are TRBV27 and TRBJ2-3; D may be TRBD2 (5 bases). The germline CDR1 and CDR2 sequences are MNHEY and SMNVEV (reference sequence). The CDR3 loop spans 15 amino acids. CDR3 sequence: CASSLSSWPADTQYF. Written as DNA, the CDR3 is TGTGCCAGCAGTCTATCTAGCTGGCCAGCGGATACGCAGTATTTT.

The gene calls are TRBV28 and TRBJ1-6, with 9 nucleotides matching TRBD1. This CDR3 is built from 15 residues. After removal of 5 bases from V and 7 bases from J, the junction contained 6 bases not matched to a gene. CDR1 MDHEN and CDR2 SYDVKM come from the germline V gene. The CDR3 region is CASSRTGTGNSPLHF. The DNA of the CDR3 is TGTGCCAGCAGTCGAACCGGGACAGGGAATTCACCCCTCCACTTT.